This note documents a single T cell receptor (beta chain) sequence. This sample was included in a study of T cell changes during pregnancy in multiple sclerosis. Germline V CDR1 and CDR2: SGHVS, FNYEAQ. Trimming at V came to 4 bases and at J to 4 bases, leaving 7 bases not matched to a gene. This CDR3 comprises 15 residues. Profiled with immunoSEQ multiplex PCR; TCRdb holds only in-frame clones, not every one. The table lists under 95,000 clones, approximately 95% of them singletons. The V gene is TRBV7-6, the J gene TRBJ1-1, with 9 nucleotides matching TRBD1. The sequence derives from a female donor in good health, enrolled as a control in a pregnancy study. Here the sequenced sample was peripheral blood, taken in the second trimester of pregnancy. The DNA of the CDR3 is TGTGCCAGCAGCTATGGGACAGGGACCTTCACTGAAGCTTTCTTT. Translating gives CASSYGTGTFTEAFF.